These 32 T cell receptor beta chains came from one sample sequenced in a study of cytomegalovirus exposure and HLA in healthy donors. The PCR was carried out with 60 Vbeta primers and 13 Jbeta primers. Measured with immunoSEQ multiplex PCR; TCRdb has only the in-frame clones, and not every one. This table holds approximately 120,000 clones, over 65% found once. The source material was PBMCs. All receptors come from a man between 18 and 29 years old in good health and CMV-seropositive.

This chain uses TRBV28 with TRBJ1-1, with TRBD1 matching 8 bases. The CDR3 is made up of 16 amino acids. J lost 1 base, V lost 1 base, and 5 bases had no gene match. Germline CDR1 MDHEN, CDR2 SYDVKM. As DNA, the CDR3 is TGTGCCAGCAGTTTATTCCTTGGACAGGGGAACACTGAAGCTTTCTTT. Its translation: CASSLFLGQGNTEAFF.

This clone was recorded a few times. V usage is TRBV6-1 and J usage is TRBJ2-1, with 12 bases lining up with TRBD2. V shed 4 bases and J 6 bases; nucleotides not matched to a gene: 10. The CDR3 covers 17 residues. Germline loops: CDR1 MNHNS, CDR2 SASEGT. The CDR3, as DNA: TGTGCCAGCAGTGCGACTAGCGGGGGTCCCCAAGGCAATGAGCAGTTCTTC. This codes for CASSATSGGPQGNEQFF.

This clone was found a few times. The chain employs TRBV5-5 and TRBJ2-5; TRBD1 might be the D (6 bases). V was shortened by 0 bases and J by 0 bases, with 9 bases between the two germline ends. CDR1 and CDR2 from the germline V gene are SGHKS and YYEKEE (reference sequence). This CDR3 is 15 amino acids long. The chain's CDR3 is CASSLVWDNQETQYF. CDR3 nucleotides: TGTGCCAGCAGCTTGGTGTGGGACAACCAAGAGACCCAGTACTTC.

This chain joins TRBV5-1 and TRBJ2-3, with D possibly being TRBD1 (5 bases). CDR1 SGHRS and CDR2 YFSETQ come from the germline V gene. V lost 5 bases and J 5 bases, leaving 15 bases between the germline ends. The CDR3 covers 14 residues. CDR3 in amino acids: CASSQGEGEDTQYF. CDR3 sequence (DNA): TGCGCCAGCAGTCAAGGGGAAGGAGAAGATACGCAGTATTTT.

A few counts support this clone. This chain links TRBV10-3 with TRBJ1-6; 8 bases align to TRBD1. V dropped 2 bases and J dropped 10; count of bases not matched to a gene: 4. Germline V CDR1 and CDR2: ENHRY, SYGVKD. This CDR3 is 14 amino acids long. In DNA, the CDR3 is TGTGCCATCAGTGAGGACAGGGGCACATCACCCCTCCACTTT. This gives the protein CAISEDRGTSPLHF.

The chain links TRBV9 to TRBJ1-3; perhaps TRBD1 as D (5 bases). CDR1 and CDR2 (germline): SGDLS, YYNGEE. The CDR3 length is 15 residues. Trimming stripped 3 bases from V and 5 bases from J, with 15 bases between. The CDR3 bases are TGTGCCAGCAGCGAGCGGGGGTTCTCGAGAAACACCATATATTTT. The encoded protein is CASSERGFSRNTIYF. The full variable domain, in which reference TRBV9 and TRBJ1-3 provide the parts outside the CDR3, is DSGVTQTPKHLITATGQRVTLRCSPRSGDLSVYWYQQSLDQGLQFLIQYYNGEERAKGNILERFSAQQFPDLHSELNLSSLELGDSALYFCASSERGFSRNTIYFGEGSWLTVV.

V and J are TRBV4-2 and TRBJ1-2; no reliable D call. CDR3 length equals 14 residues. V was shortened by 0 bases and J by 3 bases, with 8 bases between the two germline ends. The germline V gene has CDR1 LGHNA and CDR2 YNFKEQ. In nucleotides, the CDR3 is TGTGCCAGCAGCCAAGATAATAACTACTATGGCTACACCTTC. Protein: CASSQDNNYYGYTF.

This clone came up a few times. In the same sample, other DNA sequences code for this CDR3. The gene calls are TRBV6-5 and TRBJ1-4; D is possibly TRBD1 (6 bases). The germline V gene has CDR1 MNHEY and CDR2 SVGAGI. The CDR3 covers 14 residues. V lost 2 bases, J lost 8 bases, and 12 bases lay in between. The CDR3 DNA follows: TGTGCCAGCAGTTACGAGGGGGTAGGAGAAAAACTGTTTTTT. Translated: CASSYEGVGEKLFF.

The rearrangement uses TRBV19 and TRBJ2-2; D uncertain. Per germline, CDR1 LNHDA and CDR2 SQIVND (reference sequence). The CDR3 spans 14 residues. V was cut by 7 bases and J by 5 bases, with 14 bases left in between. The CDR3 sequence: CASKLASSTGELFF. The CDR3 region has the DNA TGTGCCAGTAAGCTCGCCTCCTCGACCGGGGAGCTGTTTTTT. The full variable domain, with the rest looked up from reference TRBV19 and TRBJ2-2, is DGGITQSPKYLFRKEGQNVTLSCEQNLNHDAMYWYRQDPGQGLRLIYYSQIVNDFQKGDIAEGYSVSREKKESFPLTVTSAQKNPTAFYLCASKLASSTGELFFGEGSRLTVL.

This sequence joins TRBV7-3 and TRBJ1-1, with D unclear. CDR1 is SGHTA and CDR2 is FQGTGA in the germline V gene. V shed 1 base and J shed 3 bases, with 27 bases lying between them. The CDR3 totals 20 residues. This CDR3 reads CASSLIGGPGSRSPDTEAFF. The CDR3 DNA follows: TGTGCCAGCAGCTTAATAGGCGGACCGGGGAGTCGCTCTCCGGACACTGAAGCTTTCTTT.

The CDR3 sequence is CASSQVSSRQSGNTIYF. The CDR3 DNA is TGTGCCAGCAGCCAAGTGTCATCTCGACAGTCTGGAAACACCATATATTTT. The chain links TRBV16 to TRBJ1-3; maybe TRBD1 (5 bases). Germline values: CDR1 KGHSY, CDR2 FQNENV. CDR3 length: 17 amino acids. Trimming took 2 bases from V and 1 from J, leaving 15 bases between them.

The chain is built from TRBV13 and TRBJ2-4, with D perhaps matching TRBD1 (7 bases). This CDR3 region has 16 residues. Germline CDR1 and CDR2: PRHDT and FYEKMQ (reference sequence). Trimming pared 5 bases from V and 0 bases from J, leaving 14 bases between. Here the CDR3 DNA reads TGTGCCAGCAGCCCCACCAGGGGGGTAGCCAAAAACATTCAGTACTTC. This codes for CASSPTRGVAKNIQYF.

This clone was observed once. This chain uses TRBV11-1 with TRBJ2-3; 10 nucleotides align to TRBD2. The V gene end was trimmed by 6 bases and the J gene end by 2 bases; junction bases not matched to a gene: 5. Germline V gene data show CDR1 as SGHAT and CDR2 as FQDESV (reference sequence). This CDR3 comprises 15 residues. CDR3 sequence (DNA): TGTGCCAGCAGGCTAGCGGGGGCCTCCACAGATACGCAGTATTTT. It specifies CASRLAGASTDTQYF.

The table lists this clone with a few counts. The chain combines TRBV25-1 with TRBJ1-2; 7 nucleotides align to TRBD1. Trimming at V came to 4 bases and at J to 4 bases, leaving 3 bases not matched to a gene. The CDR3 loop spans 13 amino acids. Germline V gives CDR1 MGHDK, CDR2 SYGVNS. The CDR3 DNA follows: TGTGCCAGCAGTGGACAGGGAGGCTATGGCTACACCTTC. Translated: CASSGQGGYGYTF.

This clone has a handful of counts. The V gene is TRBV7-9, the J gene TRBJ2-7; tentative D call: TRBD1 (5 bases). Between the trimmed V and J ends, which lost 1 base and 5 bases, there was a span of 12 bases. The CDR3 has 14 residues. Germline CDR1 is SEHNR and CDR2 is FQNEAQ (reference sequence). CDR3 DNA: TGTGCCAGCAGCTTAGGGGGCCCGTTCGACGAGCAGTACTTC. It translates to CASSLGGPFDEQYF.

This chain uses TRBV5-8 with TRBJ2-7; no firm D call. The germline V gene encodes CDR1 SGHTS and CDR2 YDEGEE. This CDR3 region has 12 residues. Trimming took off 4 bases at V and 6 bases at J, with 11 bases between the two ends. For the CDR3, the DNA is TGTGCCAGCAGCCCCCTGGCCCCCGAGCAGTACTTC. Residues: CASSPLAPEQYF.

This chain joins TRBV13 and TRBJ2-3; D remains unclear. Between the trimmed V and J ends, which lost 5 bases and 0 bases, there was a span of 3 bases. Germline values: CDR1 PRHDT, CDR2 FYEKMQ (reference sequence). This CDR3 is 12 amino acids long. CDR3 sequence (DNA): TGTGCCAGCAGCCTTAGCACAGATACGCAGTATTTT. Translating it yields CASSLSTDTQYF.

The chain has TRBV30 and TRBJ2-3; D is unclear. This CDR3 contains 11 residues. Germline-derived CDR1 and CDR2 are GTSNPN and SVGIG (reference sequence). The germline V and J ends were trimmed by 0 bases and 12 bases, with 10 bases remaining between them. The CDR3 loop reads CAWSVQAGQYF. The DNA of the CDR3 is TGTGCCTGGAGTGTCCAGGCCGGCCAGTATTTT.

This clone occurred a few times. J is TRBJ2-1 and V is TRBV9, with 10 positions matching TRBD2. The CDR3 totals 16 residues. The V and J ends lost 4 bases and 8 bases, in that order; junction bases with no gene match: 12. Germline V CDR1 and CDR2: SGDLS, YYNGEE. CDR3 sequence: CASSPPSAGGPHEQFF. CDR3 sequence (DNA): TGTGCCAGCAGCCCCCCATCAGCGGGGGGGCCCCATGAGCAGTTCTTC.

V usage is TRBV30 and J usage is TRBJ2-1; D might be TRBD2 (7 bases). Looked up from germline, CDR1 is GTSNPN and CDR2 is SVGIG (reference sequence). V was shortened by 2 bases and J by 2 bases, with 13 bases between the two germline ends. The CDR3 is made up of 15 amino acids. CDR3 nucleotides: TGTGCCTGGAGTAGGGAGGGGGTCCCCTACAATGAGCAGTTCTTC. It encodes CAWSREGVPYNEQFF.

The chain carries TRBV5-1 and TRBJ1-1; possibly TRBD1 for D (6 bases). This CDR3 is 13 amino acids long. V gave up 6 bases and J gave up 4 bases, with 13 bases separating them. Per the germline V gene, CDR1 is SGHRS and CDR2 is YFSETQ. CDR3 amino acids: CASTQDRSTEAFF. The CDR3 DNA reads as TGCGCCAGCACCCAAGACAGGTCCACTGAAGCTTTCTTT.

This chain joins TRBV9 and TRBJ2-7, with TRBD2 identical over 8 bases. This CDR3 comprises 13 residues. The germline CDR1 and CDR2 sequences are SGDLS and YYNGEE. The V and J ends lost 4 bases and 3 bases, in that order; junction bases with no gene match: 3. This CDR3 reads CASSPGTSYEQYF. CDR3 nucleotides: TGTGCCAGCAGCCCCGGGACTAGCTACGAGCAGTACTTC.

The chain has TRBV5-6 and TRBJ1-5; D not resolved. Germline V gives CDR1 SGHDT, CDR2 YYEEEE. Trimming shortened V by 3 bases and J by 1 base, and 14 bases separated the two germline ends. This CDR3 is 16 amino acids long. Here the CDR3 reads CASSSLGDMSNQPQHF. The CDR3 DNA reads as TGTGCCAGCAGCTCGCTGGGTGACATGAGCAATCAGCCCCAGCATTTT.

The chain links TRBV4-1 to TRBJ2-7; D uncertain. CDR1 MGHRA and CDR2 YSYEKL come from the germline V gene. Deletions cut 5 bases from V and 3 bases from J, with 17 bases between. The CDR3 is 15 amino acids. Here the CDR3 reads CASSNGPGEDYEQYF. The CDR3 DNA is TGCGCCAGCAGCAATGGCCCTGGTGAAGACTACGAGCAGTACTTC.

The chain employs TRBV5-5 and TRBJ2-6; TRBD2 is a possible D gene (6 bases). V was clipped by 4 bases and J by 4 bases, with 12 bases between them. Germline loops: CDR1 SGHKS, CDR2 YYEKEE (reference sequence). The length of the CDR3 is 15 residues. The CDR3 sequence is CASSPAGYGANVLTF. The CDR3 DNA sequence: TGTGCCAGCAGCCCGGCGGGATACGGGGCCAACGTCCTGACTTTC. Supplemented by reference TRBV5-5 and TRBJ2-6, the full variable domain reads DAGVTQSPTHLIKTRGQQVTLRCSPISGHKSVSWYQQVLGQGPQFIFQYYEKEERGRGNFPDRFSARQFPNYSSELNVNALLLGDSALYLCASSPAGYGANVLTFGAGSRLTVL.

The CDR3 region is CASTQTGVENTIYF. The CDR3 DNA reads TGCGCCAGCACCCAGACAGGGGTAGAGAACACCATATATTTT. V usage is TRBV10-1 and J usage is TRBJ1-3; 8 nucleotides agree with TRBD1. The trim removed 7 bases at V and 7 bases at J, leaving 9 bases unmatched. CDR3 size: 14 residues. The V gene's germline CDR1 is WNHNN and CDR2 SYGVQD (reference sequence).

CDR3 sequence (DNA): TGTGCCAGCAGGTGGGGGGACACTGAAGCTTTCTTT. Amino acid sequence: CASRWGDTEAFF. V is TRBV6-1 and J is TRBJ1-1, with a weak D call TRBD1 (5 bases). The CDR3 has 12 amino acids. The germline V gene has CDR1 MNHNS and CDR2 SASEGT. Trimming removed 6 bases from V and 3 bases from J, with 8 bases in between.

J is TRBJ2-3 and V is TRBV30; TRBD1 matches at 10 bases. Germline-derived CDR1 and CDR2 are GTSNPN and SVGIG (reference sequence). This CDR3 is 17 amino acids long. The V gene end was trimmed by 0 bases and the J gene end by 1 base; junction bases not matched to a gene: 7. CDR3 nucleotides: TGTGCCTGGAGTGTTTCCGGGACAGGGGTCCGCACAGATACGCAGTATTTT. Protein sequence: CAWSVSGTGVRTDTQYF.

This sequence joins TRBV30 and TRBJ2-7; TRBD2 might be the D (6 bases). Germline CDR1 reads GTSNPN; CDR2 reads SVGIG (reference sequence). The V gene lost 3 bases and the J gene lost 2 bases, with 17 bases spanning the gap. The CDR3 totals 15 residues. The CDR3 DNA is TGTGCCTGGAGGCCTGTGGGGGGAATTGCCTACGAGCAGTACTTC. This codes for CAWRPVGGIAYEQYF.

The chain is built from TRBV27 and TRBJ1-1; D may be TRBD1 (5 bases). Germline values: CDR1 MNHEY, CDR2 SMNVEV (reference sequence). V lost 3 bases and J lost 5, with 13 bases in between. The CDR3 sequence is 14 residues long. The CDR3 nucleotides read TGTGCCAGCAGTTTGCTACTAAAGGGGACTGAAGCTTTCTTT. It encodes CASSLLLKGTEAFF.

This clone has a single count. The chain uses TRBV7-3 and TRBJ2-1, with 8 bases identical to TRBD1. V dropped 3 bases and J dropped 3; count of bases not matched to a gene: 4. From germline, CDR1 is SGHTA and CDR2 FQGTGA. This CDR3 spans 15 amino acids. DNA of the CDR3: TGTGCCAGCAGCTTCCGACAGGGGAACTACAATGAGCAGTTCTTC. It encodes CASSFRQGNYNEQFF.

The DNA of the CDR3 is TGCAGCGTTGAAGATGGGGACAGGGGGATCTTTATTAACTATGGCTACACCTTC. Protein product: CSVEDGDRGIFINYGYTF. V is TRBV29-1 and J is TRBJ1-2; 11 nucleotides align to TRBD1. The germline CDR1 and CDR2 sequences are SQVTM and ANQGSEA. V was pared by 0 bases and J by 1 base, with 10 bases of the junction left unmatched. This CDR3 spans 18 amino acids.